Shown below are 24 T cell receptor beta chains from a single sample sequenced in a study of T and B cells in COVID-19 patients. Blood genomic DNA input for TRB amplification was about 240-500 ng. BIOMED2 TRB-A/B primer pools were used in multiplex TRB PCR. TCRdb recomputed calls from the multiplex PCR reads with MiXCR, one row per CDR3 protein. The sample lists tens of thousands of distinct CDR3 sequences, 25% to 35% occurring once. Sequences were obtained from blood. These receptors were obtained from a human donor who had recovered from COVID-19.

This clonotype was detected only a few times. This sequence joins TRBV5-6 and TRBJ1-3, with D tentatively TRBD1 (5 bases). Trimming pared 1 base from V and 2 bases from J, leaving 16 bases between. Germline V gene data show CDR1 as SGHDT and CDR2 as YYEEEE. The CDR3 extends over 17 amino acids. The CDR3: CASSLLGLKPPGNTIYF. In DNA, the CDR3 is TGTGCCAGCAGCTTGTTGGGACTTAAACCACCTGGAAACACCATATATTTT.

There are many counts of this clonotype. DNA for the CDR3: TGTGCCAGCAGTGACTTTGGCCAAGAGACCCAGTACTTC. It is translated as CASSDFGQETQYF. The chain combines TRBV6-4 with TRBJ2-5; D is uncertain. V lost 1 base, J lost 1 base, and 4 bases lay in between. There are 13 residues in the CDR3. Germline V gene lookup returns CDR1 MRHNA and CDR2 SNTAGT.

The chain has TRBV7-9 and TRBJ1-6; possible D gene TRBD1, 5 bases. Germline CDR1 reads SEHNR; CDR2 reads FQNEAQ (reference sequence). The CDR3 loop spans 18 amino acids. Trimming removed 2 bases at V and 4 bases at J, with 18 bases between. The CDR3 coding sequence is TGTGCCAGCAGCTTATCGGGTCGGGGACGACAGTATAATTCACCCCTCCACTTT. As protein: CASSLSGRGRQYNSPLHF.

The J gene is TRBJ2-7, the V gene TRBV12-3 or TRBV12-4; D not resolved. Trimming pared 0 bases from V and 3 bases from J, leaving 9 bases between. The CDR3 extends over 14 amino acids. DNA of the CDR3: TGTGCCAGCAGTTTAGCGCTCTCCAGCTACGAGCAGTACTTC. Its protein product is CASSLALSSYEQYF.

Turning to this clonotype: A read error is possible here, since a much larger clone lies one base away. The chain links TRBV19 to TRBJ2-7, with 9 bases that match TRBD1. This CDR3 is 14 amino acids long. Germline V CDR1 and CDR2: LNHDA, SQIVND (reference sequence). The V gene end was trimmed by 5 bases and the J gene end by 6 bases; junction bases not matched to a gene: 8. This CDR3 reads CASSEPGQGSEQYF. For the CDR3, the DNA is TGTGCCAGTAGTGAGCCGGGACAGGGCTCCGAGCAGTACTTC. Variable domain in full (rest from reference TRBV19 and TRBJ2-7): DGGITQSPKYLFRKEGQNVTLSCEQNLNHDAMYWYRQDPGQGLRLIYYSQIVNDFQKGDIAEGYSVSREKKESFPLTVTSAQKNPTAFYLCASSEPGQGSEQYFGPGTRLTVT.

This clonotype has just a few counts. The chain has TRBV4-2 and TRBJ2-1; a weak D match, TRBD2 (7 bases). Trimming left V 0 bases short and J 2 bases short, with 11 bases between. The germline V gene has CDR1 LGHNA and CDR2 YNFKEQ. This CDR3 spans 16 amino acids. Here the CDR3 reads CASSQDYGGPYNEQFF. The CDR3 region has the DNA TGTGCCAGCAGCCAAGATTACGGGGGGCCCTACAATGAGCAGTTCTTC.

The table lists this clonotype with a count of one. One junction end disagrees with the germline gene, perhaps due to a read error. The chain uses TRBV18 and TRBJ1-4, with TRBD1 identical over 9 bases. The germline V gene has CDR1 KGHSH and CDR2 LQKENI. The CDR3 runs to 16 residues. CDR3: CANSPGQGSTNEKLFF. Here the CDR3 DNA reads TGTGCCAACTCACCGGGACAGGGTTCGACTAATGAAAAACTGTTTTTT.

This clonotype was seen more than once but under ten times. The chain couples TRBV20-1 to TRBJ2-5; D might be TRBD1 or TRBD2, each matching 6 bases. V lost 6 bases, J lost 0 bases, and 14 bases lay in between. Germline CDR1 reads DFQATT; CDR2 reads SNEGSKA (reference sequence). The CDR3 extends over 14 amino acids. The CDR3 nucleotides read TGCAGTGCCCGTCCTCGGGGGCACCAAGAGACCCAGTACTTC. Translated: CSARPRGHQETQYF.

The V and J genes are TRBV29-1 and TRBJ2-7; TRBD2 matches at 12 bases. The V segment lost 4 bases and the J segment 3 bases; nucleotides outside the gene matches: 1. The V gene's germline CDR1 is SQVTM and CDR2 ANQGSEA. CDR3 size: 13 residues. The CDR3 sequence is CSVGTSGVYEQYF. CDR3 nucleotide sequence: TGCAGCGTTGGGACTAGCGGGGTCTACGAGCAGTACTTC.

In DNA, the CDR3 is TGTGCCAGCTCCTCCGAGGGGGGGACGAACACCGGGGAGCTGTTTTTT. Amino acids: CASSSEGGTNTGELFF. The chain couples TRBV6-4 to TRBJ2-2, with D possibly TRBD2 on 7 matching bases. This CDR3 contains 16 residues. Per germline, CDR1 MRHNA and CDR2 SNTAGT. V gave up 8 bases and J gave up 0 bases, with 16 bases separating them.

Ten or more counts support this clonotype. The chain combines TRBV19 with TRBJ1-5; D gene unclear. Germline lookup yields CDR1 LNHDA and CDR2 SQIVND (reference sequence). This CDR3 spans 15 amino acids. Trimming cost V 5 bases and J 4 bases, with 15 bases left between them. For the CDR3, the DNA is TGTGCCAGTAGTTCGACCCGGGCCGGGAATCAGCCCCAGCATTTT. It codes for CASSSTRAGNQPQHF.

This clonotype was observed a handful of times. The chain recombines TRBV18 with TRBJ1-3; 12 bases line up with TRBD1. The CDR3 consists of 16 residues. From germline, CDR1 is KGHSH and CDR2 LQKENI. The V gene end was trimmed by 3 bases and the J gene end by 7 bases; junction bases not matched to a gene: 7. The CDR3 DNA is TGTGCCAGCTCACCGAAGGGACAGGGGGCGTTCAACACCATATATTTT. This sequence encodes CASSPKGQGAFNTIYF.

This clonotype was counted at least ten times. This chain links TRBV19 with TRBJ1-1; D is unresolved. The germline gives CDR1 LNHDA, CDR2 SQIVND (reference sequence). Trimming stripped 0 bases from V and 0 bases from J, with 8 bases between. The length of the CDR3 is 15 residues. The CDR3 DNA follows: TGTGCCAGTAGTATAGAAACTCCCATGAACACTGAAGCTTTCTTT. The encoded protein is CASSIETPMNTEAFF.

In the case of this clonotype: Being one base from a much bigger clone, this may be a read error. The CDR3 region has the DNA TGTGCCAGCAGTTCCCATAGCGGGGGGAGCTCCTACAAGCAGTACTTC. It is translated as CASSSHSGGSSYKQYF. The V gene is TRBV6-5, the J gene TRBJ2-7; 10 bases are shared with TRBD2. CDR3 length equals 16 residues. Germline V lookup: CDR1 MNHEY, CDR2 SVGAGI.

This clonotype was detected once. The J gene is TRBJ1-5, the V gene TRBV6-1, with D perhaps matching TRBD1 (5 bases). The germline V gene encodes CDR1 MNHNS and CDR2 SASEGT. This CDR3 is built from 14 residues. V shed 10 bases and J shed 1 base, with 14 bases lying between them. In DNA, the CDR3 is TGTGCCACCGAGACGGGGGGAAGCAATCAGCCCCAGCATTTT. Protein: CATETGGSNQPQHF.

The chain employs TRBV6-1 and TRBJ2-7; 11 nucleotides match TRBD1. CDR1 and CDR2 from the germline V gene are MNHNS and SASEGT. The CDR3 has 15 residues. V trimming: 3 bases; J trimming: 5 bases; junction bases outside the gene matches: 6. CDR3 sequence reads: CASSDPGQGDHEQYF. The DNA for the CDR3 is TGTGCCAGCAGTGACCCGGGACAGGGGGACCACGAGCAGTACTTC.

The chain links TRBV7-6 to TRBJ2-7; D is uncertain. CDR1 is SGHVS, CDR2 FNYEAQ, per germline. This CDR3 is 13 amino acids long. Trimming cost V 5 bases and J 2 bases, with 10 bases left between them. This chain's CDR3 is CASSPGFAYEQYF. The CDR3 DNA reads TGTGCCAGCAGCCCCGGGTTCGCCTACGAGCAGTACTTC. Full variable domain (rest looked up from reference TRBV7-6 and TRBJ2-7): GAGVSQSPRYKVTKRGQDVALRCDPISGHVSLYWYRQALGQGPEFLTYFNYEAQQDKSGLPNDRFSAERPEGSISTLTIQRTEQRDSAMYRCASSPGFAYEQYFGPGTRLTVT.

The chain is built from TRBV20-1 and TRBJ2-5, with 8 bases lining up with TRBD2. Germline trimming cut 3 bases from V and 5 bases from J; bases unmatched to any gene: 11. The CDR3 runs 15 residues. CDR1 is DFQATT and CDR2 is SNEGSKA in the germline V gene (reference sequence). As DNA, the CDR3 is TGCAGTGCTAGTCCGGCGGGGGGCCGTGGGGAGACCCAGTACTTC. Its translation: CSASPAGGRGETQYF.

This clonotype was counted a few times. The J gene is TRBJ1-2, the V gene TRBV6-5, with D perhaps TRBD1 (5 bases). Germline V lookup: CDR1 MNHEY, CDR2 SVGAGI. The V end lost 2 bases, the J end lost 1 base, and 11 bases lay between the germline ends. This CDR3 has 15 residues. In DNA form, the CDR3 reads TGTGCCAGCAGTTACGGGGCAGCCTTTAACTATGGCTACACCTTC. As protein: CASSYGAAFNYGYTF.

As to this clonotype: One junction end does not reproduce the germline sequence, and a read error may be involved. The V call is TRBV5-5, the J call TRBJ1-6, with 8 bases matching TRBD1. CDR3 length equals 19 residues. Germline V gene sequence: CDR1 SGHKS, CDR2 YYEKEE (reference sequence). For the CDR3, the DNA is TGCGCCAGCAGTTCGCACTCAGGGGGCGTAAATTCCTATAATTCACCCCTCCACTTT. This translates into CASSSHSGGVNSYNSPLHF.

The rearrangement joins TRBV30 to TRBJ1-5, with D uncertain. The CDR3 contains 16 residues. Trimming cost V 3 bases and J 4 bases, with 19 bases left between them. Germline V lookup: CDR1 GTSNPN, CDR2 SVGIG (reference sequence). CDR3 residues: CAWSGAPPPRNQPQHF. CDR3 DNA sequence: TGTGCCTGGAGCGGAGCACCCCCCCCCCGTAATCAGCCCCAGCATTTT.

DNA for the CDR3: TGTGCCAGCAGACCTACTAGCGGGGGCACAGATACGCAGTATTTT. Amino acid sequence: CASRPTSGGTDTQYF. The rearrangement joins TRBV12-3 or TRBV12-4 to TRBJ2-3; the match to TRBD2 covers 10 bases. The CDR3 contains 15 residues. The junction had 4 bases not matched to a gene; V was cut back by 6 bases and J by 1 base.

In its sample, this clonotype ranks as medium-sized. The chain combines TRBV29-1 with TRBJ2-3, with 12 bases lining up with TRBD2. Losses at the gene ends were 4 bases for V and 6 bases for J; bases not matched to a gene: 2. The CDR3 totals 13 residues. Per germline, CDR1 SQVTM and CDR2 ANQGSEA. The CDR3 protein is CSVASGGADTQYF. The CDR3 nucleotides read TGCAGCGTTGCTAGCGGGGGGGCGGATACGCAGTATTTT.

V gene TRBV29-1 combines with J gene TRBJ1-1; D not certain. Trimming took 8 bases from V and 3 from J, leaving 16 bases between them. Germline V CDR1 and CDR2: SQVTM, ANQGSEA. This CDR3 region has 13 residues. Here the CDR3 reads CSSGRRADTEAFF. CDR3 coding DNA: TGCAGCTCCGGACGGAGGGCGGACACTGAAGCTTTCTTT. Together with reference TRBV29-1 and TRBJ1-1, the CDR3 gives the full variable domain: SAVISQKPSRDICQRGTSLTIQCQVDSQVTMMFWYRQQPGQSLTLIATANQGSEATYESGFVIDKFPISRPNLTFSTLTVSNMSPEDSSIYLCSSGRRADTEAFFGQGTRLTVV.